Listed here are 21 T cell receptor beta chains from one sample, sequenced in a study of tumor-infiltrating lymphocytes in primary liver carcinoma. With a constant-region primer, TCR beta cDNA was made from around 530 ng of total RNA. ARM-PCR was slightly modified, and three nested multiplex PCR rounds with it gave rise to the TCR beta libraries. Each of the first two PCR rounds ran about 9 cycles with TRBV1-TRBV30 forward and C-beta reverse primers. TCRdb called the multiplex PCR reads again in MiXCR, with one record for every CDR3 protein. The sample contains 75,000 to 90,000 distinct CDR3 sequences, approximately 72% of which appear only once. RNA and DNA were co-extracted from roughly 20-30 mg of unsorted bulk tissue. The sequencing input was liver tumor tissue from sampling region 1. Subset: tumor region T1, superior pole. The receptors derive from a middle-aged man with primary liver carcinoma and hepatitis B virus infection.

This clonotype was seen repeatedly, ten times or more. The V call is TRBV9, the J call TRBJ2-7, with 9 bases that match TRBD1. V gave up 4 bases and J gave up 6 bases; unmatched junction bases: 8. The CDR3 contains 14 residues. CDR1 SGDLS and CDR2 YYNGEE come from the germline V gene. CDR3 protein: CASSPTGQGGEQYF. The CDR3 nucleotides read TGTGCCAGCAGCCCGACGGGACAGGGTGGCGAGCAGTACTTC.

As to this clonotype: The germline gene is not matched at one end of the junction; a read error may be the cause. V and J are TRBV4-1 and TRBJ1-1; D is unresolved. Germline loops: CDR1 MGHRA, CDR2 YSYEKL. There are 13 residues in the CDR3. The CDR3 here is CASSLAVNSEAFF. The CDR3 DNA reads TGCGCCAGCAGCCTTGCGGTGAACAGTGAAGCCTTCTTT.

Of note for this clonotype: A junction boundary mismatches the germline segment, possibly from a read error. This chain links TRBV11-2 with TRBJ2-1, with D maybe TRBD2 (5 bases). Looked up from germline, CDR1 is SGHAT and CDR2 is FQNNGV. The CDR3 sequence is 16 residues long. This chain's CDR3 is CASNSLGSYRGYEQLF. The CDR3, as DNA: TGTGCCAGCAACTCCCTGGGCAGCTATAGAGGGTATGAGCAGCTCTTC.

Remarks on this clonotype: Lacking the conserved final phenylalanine or tryptophan, this CDR3 likely reflects a read error. The chain recombines TRBV28 with TRBJ2-7; TRBD1 matches 7 bases. The CDR3 sequence is 13 residues long. Germline V CDR1 and CDR2: MDHEN, SYDVKM. The chain's CDR3 is CTSKLTGAYEQYL. The DNA of the CDR3 is TGTACCAGCAAGCTAACAGGGGCCTACGAGCAGTACTTG.

This chain connects TRBV7-9 to TRBJ2-1; TRBD1 might be the D (5 bases). Germline CDR1 SEHNR, CDR2 FQNEAQ (reference sequence). The CDR3 totals 12 residues. This CDR3 reads CTTSSQGGEQFF. The CDR3 DNA is TGTACCACCAGCTCCCAGGGTGGTGAGCAGTTCTTC.

Note on this clonotype: No conserved phenylalanine or tryptophan is present at the end of the CDR3, so a read error is the likely explanation. V usage is TRBV4-1 and J usage is TRBJ2-7, with D tentatively TRBD2 (5 bases). Trimming took off 5 bases at V and 2 bases at J, with 19 bases between the two ends. Germline V gene sequence: CDR1 MGHRA, CDR2 YSYEKL. CDR3 length equals 16 residues. CDR3 region: CASSATWGAAAYEQYS. In DNA form, the CDR3 reads TGCGCCAGCAGCGCAACATGGGGAGCGGCAGCCTACGAGCAGTACTCC.

To note about this clonotype: One junction end disagrees with the germline gene, perhaps due to a read error. The V gene is TRBV12-3 or TRBV12-4, the J gene TRBJ2-2, with D perhaps matching TRBD1 (7 bases). The CDR3 totals 12 residues. The CDR3 protein is CASERGGGELYF. DNA for the CDR3: TGTGCCAGCGAGCGAGGGGGCGGGGAGCTGTATTTT.

As for this clonotype: This could be a read error, since a much larger clone is one nucleotide away. The rearrangement links TRBV7-3 to TRBJ2-3, with D unclear. The CDR3 totals 15 residues. Per germline, CDR1 SGHTA and CDR2 FQGTGA. CDR3 sequence reads: CTSSLLGRQADTQYF. CDR3 DNA: TGTACCAGCAGCCTTCTAGGGCGCCAGGCAGATACGCAGTATTTT.

With regard to this clonotype: Its ends do not fully match the called genes, so a read error is possible. The chain carries TRBV11-2 and TRBJ2-5, with a weak D call TRBD2 (6 bases). Germline V gene sequence: CDR1 SGHAT, CDR2 FQNNGV. There are 16 residues in the CDR3. CDR3 coding DNA: TGTGCCGGCAGATCCCGGGACTCGGCCCACCAAGAGACCCAATATTTC. Its protein product is CAGRSRDSAHQETQYF.

This clonotype was seen ten or more times. The rearrangement joins TRBV6-5 to TRBJ2-3, with no clear D. In germline, CDR1 is MNHEY, CDR2 SVGAGI. CDR3 length: 15 residues. V was shortened by 0 bases and J by 10 bases, with 17 bases between the two germline ends. As DNA, the CDR3 is TGTGCCAGCAGTTACTCGACGGTAGCAGCGAGGCCGCAGTATTTT. Translation: CASSYSTVAARPQYF.

This clonotype was recorded many times. CDR3 loop: CAWARTDQSEQFF. As DNA, the CDR3 is TGTGCCTGGGCCCGGACGGACCAAAGTGAGCAGTTCTTC. The chain is built from TRBV30 and TRBJ2-1; D call uncertain. The CDR3 totals 13 residues. Germline assignment: CDR1 GTSNPN and CDR2 SVGIG (reference sequence). Between the trimmed V and J ends, which lost 5 bases and 9 bases, there was a span of 17 bases.

In regard to this clonotype: Its ends do not fully match the called genes, so a read error is possible. The chain uses TRBV4-2 and TRBJ1-3, with D possibly TRBD1 on 6 matching bases. Germline V gene lookup returns CDR1 LGHNA and CDR2 YNFKEQ. The CDR3 contains 15 residues. CDR3: CVSSQEDRAGNIIYF. The CDR3 region has the DNA TGTGTCAGCAGCCAAGAGGACAGAGCTGGAAACATCATATATTTT.

To note about this clonotype: At one end the junction does not follow the germline gene, possibly because of a read error. The chain employs TRBV5-1 and TRBJ1-1; 7 nucleotides align to TRBD1. The CDR3 sequence is 17 residues long. Germline CDR1 is SGHRS and CDR2 is YFSETQ. Written as DNA, the CDR3 is TGCGCCAGCAGCTTACTTGCAGGGGGAGTTATGGACATTGAAGCTTCCTTT. Translation gives CASSLLAGGVMDIEASF.

On this clonotype itself: Possible read error: a much larger clone is one base away. V usage is TRBV30 and J usage is TRBJ2-3, with unresolved D. V was shortened by 4 bases and J by 3 bases, with 14 bases between the two germline ends. Germline loops: CDR1 GTSNPN, CDR2 SVGIG (reference sequence). This CDR3 comprises 14 residues. The CDR3 sequence: CAWIGMGGTDTQYF. CDR3 coding DNA: TGTGCCTGGATCGGTATGGGTGGGACAGATACGCAGTATTTT.

The chain recombines TRBV6-1 with TRBJ2-7, with 7 bases aligning to TRBD2. CDR1 is MNHNS, CDR2 SASEGT, per germline. The V segment lost 3 bases and the J segment 7 bases; nucleotides outside the gene matches: 9. This CDR3 has 14 residues. In DNA, the CDR3 is TGTGCCAGCAGTGAGGGAGGGACGTATAAGGAGCAGTACTTC. Protein: CASSEGGTYKEQYF.

The chain carries TRBV30 and TRBJ2-5; D is tentatively TRBD1 or TRBD2 (5 bases each). The length of the CDR3 is 15 residues. The germline gives CDR1 GTSNPN, CDR2 SVGIG (reference sequence). Deletions cut 6 bases from V and 5 bases from J, with 22 bases between. The CDR3 region has the DNA TGTGCCTGCCCAGCCTTGGGGGAACCTAAGGAGACCCAGTACTTC. Its protein is CACPALGEPKETQYF.

This clonotype was observed many times. V and J are TRBV5-5 and TRBJ2-1; perhaps TRBD2 as D (5 bases). Trimming removed 0 bases from V and 6 bases from J, with 10 bases in between. Germline lookup yields CDR1 SGHKS and CDR2 YYEKEE (reference sequence). The CDR3 consists of 14 residues. CDR3 coding DNA: TGTGCCAGCAGCTTGGCGGGAAGGACCAATGAGCAGTTCTTC. Amino acids: CASSLAGRTNEQFF.

This clonotype occurred once. Since a much larger clone is just one base distant, this may be a read error. The chain joins TRBV5-5 to TRBJ2-2; TRBD2 matches at 14 bases. The V gene's germline CDR1 is SGHKS and CDR2 YYEKEE (reference sequence). The CDR3 is 19 amino acids. With 4 bases clipped from V and 6 bases from J, the junction kept 14 bases outside the gene matches. The chain's CDR3 is CASSRLTGTSGRWSGELFF. CDR3 nucleotides: TGTGCCAGCAGCCGACTTACCGGGACTAGCGGGAGATGGTCCGGGGAGCTGTTTTTT.

About this clonotype itself: Here the CDR3 omits its conserved ending phenylalanine or tryptophan, so a read error is the likely source. It is unclear where the CDR3 begins or ends on the DNA, so no DNA is shown, and the CDR3 is as TCRdb lists it. J is TRBJ2-1 and V is TRBV7-8; the table calls TRBD1, which could not be checked here. Germline V CDR1 and CDR2: SGHVS, FQNEAQ. A total of 13 residues make up the CDR3, ends included. The CDR3 loop is CASLEGGYNEQLL.

On this clonotype: Germline is not matched at one junction end, which may reflect a read error. The chain is built from TRBV7-9 and TRBJ2-7, with 9 bases fitting TRBD2. This CDR3 is built from 13 residues. Looked up from germline, CDR1 is SEHNR and CDR2 is FQNEAQ (reference sequence). The CDR3 spells CTSSMGTSSGQCF. DNA of the CDR3: TGTACCAGCAGCATGGGGACTAGCTCAGGGCAGTGCTTC.

Worth noting for this clonotype: A read error is likely, as this CDR3 ends without the conserved phenylalanine or tryptophan. The DNA is omitted, as the CDR3 cannot be located on it reliably, and the CDR3 follows TCRdb's listing. The chain uses TRBV14 and TRBJ2-1; the D call of TRBD1 is as the table states it, not checked on the DNA. The CDR3 has 15 amino acids, counting both end residues. The germline V gene has CDR1 SGHDN and CDR2 FVKESK. CDR3 loop: CASSHPGGGYNEQFS.